Listed below are T cell receptor beta chains from one sample, sequenced in a study of cytomegalovirus exposure and HLA in healthy donors. The method was immunoSEQ multiplex PCR; TCRdb's version includes in-frame clones alone and lacks a portion of them. The data contain 150,000 to 200,000 clones, just over 75% of them singletons. Sequenced sample: PBMCs. Receptors were obtained from a man in his late teens or twenties in good health and CMV-seronegative. Each CDR3 is given with its conserved first and last residue. The order of the fields is CDR3 protein, CDR3 DNA, D gene, CDR3 length, J gene, V gene, clone size. A D gene is named only where the DNA matches it firmly. Clone size is not always given. Where it is, it says once, few, many or a class for expanded clones.

CDR3 protein: CASSTRQGLSETQYF; CDR3 DNA: TGTGCCAGCAGCACCCGACAGGGACTCTCGGAGACCCAGTACTTC; D gene: .; CDR3 length: 15; J gene: TRBJ2-5; V gene: TRBV7-9; clone size: .
CDR3 protein: CASSLQSGGRVQETQYF; CDR3 DNA: TGTGCCAGCAGCCTACAGAGCGGCGGGAGGGTCCAAGAGACCCAGTACTTC; D gene: TRBD2; CDR3 length: 17; J gene: TRBJ2-5; V gene: TRBV9; clone size: few
CDR3 protein: CASSSRTGRQETQYF; CDR3 DNA: TGTGCCAGCAGCTCCCGGACAGGGCGGCAAGAGACCCAGTACTTC; D gene: TRBD1; CDR3 length: 15; J gene: TRBJ2-5; V gene: TRBV5-4; clone size: .
CDR3 protein: CASSYSPGTYEQYF; CDR3 DNA: TGTGCCAGCAGTTACTCTCCCGGGACCTACGAGCAGTACTTC; D gene: .; CDR3 length: 14; J gene: TRBJ2-7; V gene: TRBV6-6; clone size: .
CDR3 protein: CASSYRGRVDTQYF; CDR3 DNA: TGTGCCAGCAGTTACAGGGGGCGGGTAGATACGCAGTATTTT; D gene: TRBD1; CDR3 length: 14; J gene: TRBJ2-3; V gene: TRBV6-6; clone size: few
CDR3 protein: CASSITGLADNTGELFF; CDR3 DNA: TGTGCCAGTAGTATTACGGGACTAGCGGACAACACCGGGGAGCTGTTTTTT; D gene: TRBD2; CDR3 length: 17; J gene: TRBJ2-2; V gene: TRBV19; clone size: .
CDR3 protein: CASSVASIGQGAWYGYTF; CDR3 DNA: TGTGCCAGCAGCGTAGCTAGTATTGGGCAGGGGGCATGGTATGGCTACACCTTC; D gene: TRBD1; CDR3 length: 18; J gene: TRBJ1-2; V gene: TRBV9; clone size: .
CDR3 protein: CASSRPGGTEAFF; CDR3 DNA: TGTGCCAGCAGCCGTCCAGGGGGCACTGAAGCTTTCTTT; D gene: TRBD1; CDR3 length: 13; J gene: TRBJ1-1; V gene: TRBV7-9; clone size: .
CDR3 protein: CSASGGNEQFF; CDR3 DNA: TGCAGTGCTAGTGGAGGAAATGAGCAGTTCTTC; D gene: .; CDR3 length: 11; J gene: TRBJ2-1; V gene: TRBV20-1; clone size: once
CDR3 protein: CSVVGGTGAYNEQFF; CDR3 DNA: TGCAGCGTTGTAGGTGGGACAGGGGCGTACAATGAGCAGTTCTTC; D gene: TRBD1; CDR3 length: 15; J gene: TRBJ2-1; V gene: TRBV29-1; clone size: .
CDR3 protein: CASSSDTSINEKLFF; CDR3 DNA: TGTGCCAGCAGCTCGGACACTTCGATCAATGAAAAACTGTTTTTT; D gene: .; CDR3 length: 15; J gene: TRBJ1-4; V gene: TRBV11-2; clone size: .